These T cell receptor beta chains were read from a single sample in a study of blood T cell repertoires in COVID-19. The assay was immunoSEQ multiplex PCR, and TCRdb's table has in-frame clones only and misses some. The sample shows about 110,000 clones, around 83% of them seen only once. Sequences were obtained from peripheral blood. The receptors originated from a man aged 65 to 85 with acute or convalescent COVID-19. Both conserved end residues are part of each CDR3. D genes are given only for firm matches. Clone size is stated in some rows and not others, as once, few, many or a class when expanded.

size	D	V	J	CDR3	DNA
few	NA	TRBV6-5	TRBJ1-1	CASSYLPKLNTEAFF	TGTGCCAGCAGTTACCTCCCTAAACTGAACACTGAAGCTTTCTTT
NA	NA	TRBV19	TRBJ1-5	CASSLIQTASNQPQHF	TGTGCCAGTAGTCTCATCCAGACAGCTAGCAATCAGCCCCAGCATTTT
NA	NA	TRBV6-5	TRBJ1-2	CASTPGAPGPYGYTF	TGTGCCAGCACCCCGGGAGCTCCGGGGCCCTATGGCTACACCTTC
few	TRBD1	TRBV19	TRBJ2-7	CASSIRGQGGDEQYF	TGTGCCAGCAGTATCAGGGGACAGGGAGGCGACGAGCAGTACTTC
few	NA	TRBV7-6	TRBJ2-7	CASSPGQVGEQYF	TGTGCCAGCAGCCCCGGACAAGTTGGCGAGCAGTACTTC
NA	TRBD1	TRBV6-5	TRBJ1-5	CASSLRTGGNQPQHF	TGTGCCAGCAGTCTCCGGACAGGCGGCAATCAGCCCCAGCATTTT
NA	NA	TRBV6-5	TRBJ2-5	CASSYSEGQETQYF	TGTGCCAGCAGTTACTCAGAGGGACAAGAGACCCAGTACTTC
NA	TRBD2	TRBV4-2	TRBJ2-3	CASSQAPGTSGGTSTDTQYF	TGTGCCAGCAGCCAAGCTCCCGGGACTAGCGGGGGGACTAGCACAGATACGCAGTATTTT
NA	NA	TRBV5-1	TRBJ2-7	CASSLGTASSYEQYF	TGCGCCAGCAGCTTAGGGACTGCCAGCTCCTACGAGCAGTACTTC
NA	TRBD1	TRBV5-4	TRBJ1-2	CASRQGQQDGYTF	TGTGCCAGCAGGCAGGGACAGCAAGATGGCTACACCTTC